One sample yielded the 2 T cell receptor beta chains listed below, sequenced in a study of blood T cell repertoires in COVID-19. Profiling relied on immunoSEQ multiplex PCR, and the TCRdb table lists in-frame clones only, not all of them. The sample includes under 70,000 clones, over 75% of them seen just once. What was sequenced was peripheral blood. These TCRs come from a man aged 55-75 years with acute or convalescent COVID-19.

The J gene is TRBJ2-3, the V gene TRBV24-1; tentatively, D is TRBD1 (5 bases). The V end lost 2 bases, the J end lost 5 bases, and 10 bases lay between the germline ends. CDR3 length equals 14 residues. Germline CDR1 and CDR2: KGHDR and SFDVKD. DNA for the CDR3: TGTGCCACCAGTGATTCAGGGTTCGGAGATACGCAGTATTTT. The encoded protein is CATSDSGFGDTQYF.

V and J are TRBV2 and TRBJ2-3; weak D call: TRBD2 (5 bases). This CDR3 is built from 17 residues. V was pared by 1 base and J by 0 bases, with 14 bases between. CDR1 and CDR2 (germline): SNHLY, FYNNEI. The CDR3 protein is CASSEGASSTSTDTQYF. The CDR3 region has the DNA TGTGCCAGCAGTGAAGGAGCTAGCAGCACTAGCACAGATACGCAGTATTTT.